Sequencing of this T cell receptor beta chain was carried out in a study of blood T cells in healthy people across ages (dated by TCRdb to the mid-2010s). Describing the broader study: In model experiments, template switching captured roughly one uniquely barcoded TCR beta cDNA molecule for every two T cells. Using the same blood draw, the study looked at two additional independent replicas of 1 million unique cDNA reads for two donors, one aged 18 to 30 and the other aged 80 or older. The donors were split into four age groups: young (average around 15 years), middle-aged (39), aged (about 62) and long-lived (about 74). To track age-related changes in TCR beta repertoire diversity, the study relied on deep sequencing normalized with unique cDNA molecular identifiers. Paper-wide results and their limitations: Compared with the aged group, the long-lived group had more naive CD4+ T cells, fewer expanded clones and increased TCR diversity, a pattern suggesting age selection. Estimates of total diversity based on one million sequenced T cells were considered lower bounds and underestimates. Because the CMV infection status of the donors was unknown, age-related changes in expanded clonotypes may potentially have been confounded. The percentage of naive T cells measured by flow cytometry correlated strongly with observed TCR beta diversity. As age increased, observed TCR beta diversity per million T cells dropped in a roughly linear way, and a significant reduction was already evident by age approximately 40. Since profiling was done on bulk unsorted PBMCs, naive and antigen-experienced compartments could not be conclusively compared.

The library relied on 5' RACE. The listed sequencing device is Illumina HiSeq 2500. The second PCR ran for roughly 7 to 11 cycles and used a J-beta primer mix along with a sample-barcoded 5' primer. Each TCR beta cDNA molecule received a unique molecular identifier from a template-switch 5' adaptor carrying 12 random nucleotides. At least 3 million CDR3-containing paired-end reads were obtained from each sample. First-strand cDNA was synthesized from all RNA with the Mint cDNA synthesis kit, primed by a TRBC-specific oligonucleotide. Following uracil-DNA glycosylase treatment, all cDNA underwent a first 18-cycle PCR with the universal primers M1SS and BC2_uni_R. Regarding the original processing steps: Normalization of each sample was performed by random selection of 1 million high-quality reads, each carrying a distinct molecular identifier. Reads sharing molecular identifiers were discarded rather than binned into consensus sequences. MiTCR, run with a Q25 quality threshold and the strictest error-elimination algorithm, handled CDR3 identification, clonotype clustering and error correction. A nonparametric unseen species model using Euler transformation provided a lower-bound estimate of total TCR beta diversity. TCRdb reran the public reads through fastp at Q25 and MiXCR, keeping productive beta chains. Each record represents a unique CDR3 protein, reported with the most common genes and DNA among its rows. The V and J calls were determined by TCRdb, not by the authors. The sample contains 550,000 to 650,000 distinct CDR3 sequences, over 25% of them found a single time. Jointly, the top ten make up approximately 3.6% of the sample.

Systemically healthy Caucasian individuals from Russia, 35 to 50 in total and aged roughly 6 to 95 years, were included as donors. Around 10 milliliters of peripheral blood were collected from each donor into EDTA-treated Vacutainer tubes. Ficoll-Paque density-gradient centrifugation was used to isolate PBMCs, with at least 6 million per sample. Trizol reagent was used to extract total RNA from the PBMCs, yielding at least 5.5 micrograms per sample. For every donor, flow cytometry on a PBMC aliquot measured the percentage of naive CD45RAhigh/CD27high T cells. Comment on this clonotype: It lacks a known antigen. Base qualities are not recorded, but no much larger clone differs from it by a single base.

This sample also appeared in a second study, on T cells of mothers and their children. The second study's authors report: Donors were nine systemically healthy Caucasian individuals: three mothers and their six children. cDNA synthesis consumed the entire amount of extracted RNA, loaded at about 1.5 ug RNA in each 15 ul reaction. In the second PCR, sample barcodes and 2-4 random nucleotides were introduced via the M1S primer. Each mother yielded over 10 million TCR beta CDR3 reads and each child 3 million to 3.5 million reads. In both related and unrelated pairs, thymic selection shapes the output of TCR recombination in a similar way, with inherited differences having only a minor effect. Normalized repertoire overlap in related mother-child pairs was always slightly higher than in unrelated mother-child pairs, but the difference was never significant. No persistent microchimeric T cell clones were found, with a detection sensitivity of approximately 110 clones per million clonotypes. Deep NGS was used in the study to compare the TCR beta repertoires of mothers and children and to look for features that separate related mother-child pairs from unrelated individuals. Mothers averaged around 40 +/- 4 years of age and children averaged about 12 +/- 4 years. After adapter ligation was performed with NEBNext reagents, the libraries were sequenced on an Illumina HiSeq 2000 with 100+100 nt paired-end reads. Mother and child libraries were prepared a month apart and sequenced in separate runs to prevent cross-contamination. Each donor had between roughly 500,000 and 2,100,000 distinct TCR beta clonotypes identified. Naive TCR beta clonotypes were estimated from low-frequency clonotypes matched to each donor's FACS-determined naive share, without sorting.

Material: blood. This TCR was sampled from a boy aged 2-15 years in good health.

CDR3 protein: CASSQDSRQETQYF. The DNA is TGTGCCAGCAGCCAAGACAGCCGACAAGAGACCCAGTACTTC. The chain was built from TRBV3-1 and TRBJ2-5; the D segment cannot be called with confidence. CDR1 and CDR2 (LGHDT, YNNKEL) derive from the germline V gene (reference sequence). The CDR3 contains 14 residues, cysteine and phenylalanine counted. Only CDR3 DNA remains: 42 bases, in frame from the first base. V drops 0 bases and J drops 2 bases, leaving 7 bases in between.